The 20 T cell receptor beta chains reported below all come from one sample, sequenced in a study of cytomegalovirus exposure and HLA in healthy donors. The study ran its PCR with 60 Vbeta and 13 Jbeta primers. Sequencing used immunoSEQ multiplex PCR; TCRdb keeps in-frame clones, though not all of them. The sample holds 100,000 or so clones. Sequencing was done on a sample of PBMCs. The receptors originated from a man aged 45-65 years in good health and CMV-seronegative.

This sequence joins TRBV6-6 and TRBJ2-7, with D possibly being TRBD2 (6 bases). CDR1 is MNHNY, CDR2 SVGAGI, per germline (reference sequence). V was shortened by 2 bases and J by 4 bases, with 12 bases between the two germline ends. This CDR3 has 14 residues. The CDR3 coding sequence is TGTGCCAGCAGTTACATAGCGCGGGAATACGAGCAGTACTTC. Translation gives CASSYIAREYEQYF.

The V call is TRBV4-1, the J call TRBJ1-2; TRBD1 matches at 8 bases. This CDR3 is 16 amino acids long. Germline V gene data show CDR1 as MGHRA and CDR2 as YSYEKL. The V segment lost 1 base and the J segment 3 bases; nucleotides outside the gene matches: 7. CDR3 amino acids: CASSQVVQGADYGYTF. The DNA of the CDR3 is TGCGCCAGCAGCCAAGTCGTCCAGGGGGCTGACTATGGCTACACCTTC.

The V gene is TRBV5-1, the J gene TRBJ1-5; D ambiguous. Per the germline V gene, CDR1 is SGHRS and CDR2 is YFSETQ. The V end lost 1 base, the J end lost 0 bases, and 8 bases lay between the germline ends. This CDR3 contains 15 residues. The CDR3 sequence is CASSLYGNSNQPQHF. In nucleotides, the CDR3 is TGCGCCAGCAGCTTGTACGGGAATAGCAATCAGCCCCAGCATTTT.

V is TRBV7-3 and J is TRBJ2-1; D is uncertain. This CDR3 spans 15 amino acids. Germline V CDR1 and CDR2: SGHTA, FQGTGA. With 5 bases removed from V and 7 bases from J, the gap between germline ends came to 18 bases. CDR3 region: CASSPRPREVNEQFF. For the CDR3, the DNA is TGTGCCAGCAGCCCCCGACCCCGTGAGGTGAATGAGCAGTTCTTC.

The chain recombines TRBV11-2 with TRBJ1-2; D unresolved. This CDR3 has 13 residues. Trimming cost V 5 bases and J 7 bases, with 14 bases left between them. Germline values: CDR1 SGHAT, CDR2 FQNNGV. As DNA, the CDR3 is TGTGCCAGCAGCCCGGCCGGGGTGCGTGGCTACACCTTC. Protein sequence: CASSPAGVRGYTF. Full variable domain (remainder filled in from reference TRBV11-2 and TRBJ1-2): EAGVAQSPRYKIIEKRQSVAFWCNPISGHATLYWYQQILGQGPKLLIQFQNNGVVDDSQLPKDRFSAERLKGVDSTLKIQPAKLEDSAVYLCASSPAGVRGYTFGSGTRLTVV.

The V and J genes are TRBV19 and TRBJ1-1; TRBD1 agrees at 7 bases. Germline CDR1 and CDR2: LNHDA and SQIVND (reference sequence). This CDR3 region has 14 residues. V was pared by 7 bases and J by 4 bases, with 9 bases of the junction left unmatched. CDR3 DNA sequence: TGTGCCAGTACAAAGGGACAGACACCCACTGAAGCTTTCTTT. Encoded protein: CASTKGQTPTEAFF.

CDR3 residues: CASSTSAGGETQYF. CDR3 bases: TGTGCCAGCAGCACCTCCGCGGGTGGGGAGACCCAGTACTTC. J is TRBJ2-5 and V is TRBV9, with D tentatively TRBD2 (5 bases). V shed 4 bases and J shed 5 bases, with 15 bases lying between them. The CDR3 has 14 residues. Germline lookup yields CDR1 SGDLS and CDR2 YYNGEE.

The chain uses TRBV9 and TRBJ2-5, with D possibly matching TRBD2 (7 bases). Trimming removed 1 base from V and 0 bases from J, with 13 bases in between. The germline V gene has CDR1 SGDLS and CDR2 YYNGEE. The CDR3 is 16 residues long. In nucleotides, the CDR3 is TGTGCCAGCAGCGTAAGGGGGGGACAATACCAAGAGACCCAGTACTTC. It translates to CASSVRGGQYQETQYF.

The chain uses TRBV25-1 and TRBJ1-2, with D maybe TRBD1 (5 bases). The V gene's germline CDR1 is MGHDK and CDR2 SYGVNS. V lost 8 bases, J lost 4 bases, and 17 bases lay in between. CDR3 size: 14 residues. Here the CDR3 DNA reads TGTGCCAGCCGAGGCCCAACAGGTTCCTATGGCTACACCTTC. Translation gives CASRGPTGSYGYTF.

The chain has TRBV4-3 and TRBJ2-7; 12 bases fit TRBD2. Germline V gene sequence: CDR1 LGHNA, CDR2 YSLEER. The CDR3 extends over 15 amino acids. The V gene end was trimmed by 2 bases and the J gene end by 2 bases; junction bases not matched to a gene: 1. CDR3 DNA: TGCGCCAGCAGCCAACTAGCGGGAGGGCCCTACGAGCAGTACTTC. Translated: CASSQLAGGPYEQYF.

The chain recombines TRBV29-1 with TRBJ2-5, with 7 bases identical to TRBD1. The J call is in doubt because the DNA end fits TRBJ2-7 better. The germline V gene has CDR1 SQVTM and CDR2 ANQGSEA. The CDR3 has 12 residues. The CDR3 nucleotides read TGCAGCGTTGCCGGGACAGTCTACGAGCAGTACTTC. This codes for CSVAGTVYEQYF.

The chain recombines TRBV4-3 with TRBJ2-1; a weak D match, TRBD1 (6 bases). In germline, CDR1 is LGHNA, CDR2 YSLEER. This CDR3 is built from 17 residues. Trimming left V 3 bases short and J 5 bases short, with 20 bases between. The CDR3 bases are TGCGCCAGCAGCCAGAACAGGGCCTTGATCTATCACAATGAGCAGTTCTTC. Its protein product is CASSQNRALIYHNEQFF.

The CDR3 DNA is TGTGCCAGCAGGGGCGGGGGAAGGATGGATGAGCAGTTCTTC. Protein product: CASRGGGRMDEQFF. This sequence joins TRBV6-5 and TRBJ2-1; 7 bases match TRBD2. The CDR3 has 14 residues. The V and J ends lost 6 bases and 8 bases, in that order; junction bases with no gene match: 10. Germline V gene lookup returns CDR1 MNHEY and CDR2 SVGAGI.

The J gene is TRBJ1-1, the V gene TRBV25-1; D is unclear. Between the trimmed V and J ends, which lost 8 bases and 1 base, there was a span of 5 bases. The CDR3 contains 11 residues. The germline V gene encodes CDR1 MGHDK and CDR2 SYGVNS. The CDR3 DNA follows: TGTGCCAGCTTAGAGAACACTGAAGCTTTCTTT. Translating gives CASLENTEAFF.

This sequence joins TRBV19 and TRBJ2-5, with a weak D call TRBD1 (6 bases). Germline V CDR1 and CDR2: LNHDA, SQIVND (reference sequence). The V end was cut by 2 bases, the J end by 4 bases, with 8 bases between. The CDR3 is 13 amino acids. CDR3 residues: CASSIPGAETQYF. The CDR3 DNA follows: TGTGCCAGTAGTATACCAGGGGCAGAGACCCAGTACTTC.

The chain employs TRBV11-2 and TRBJ1-5, with D unclear. The CDR3 has 15 residues. The V and J ends lost 1 base and 0 bases respectively, with 7 bases between them. The V gene's germline CDR1 is SGHAT and CDR2 FQNNGV. This CDR3 reads CASSLGGLSNQPQHF. Here the CDR3 DNA reads TGTGCCAGCAGCTTAGGAGGGCTTAGCAATCAGCCCCAGCATTTT.

The rearrangement joins TRBV14 to TRBJ1-1; D not resolved. The CDR3 is 13 amino acids. Trimming stripped 0 bases from V and 0 bases from J, with 2 bases between. Per the germline V gene, CDR1 is SGHDN and CDR2 is FVKESK. Here the CDR3 DNA reads TGTGCCAGCAGCCAAGACATGAACACTGAAGCTTTCTTT. Translation: CASSQDMNTEAFF.

The J gene is TRBJ2-5, the V gene TRBV25-1; TRBD2 might be the D (5 bases). V was pared by 5 bases and J by 5 bases, with 18 bases between. The CDR3 contains 15 residues. CDR1 is MGHDK, CDR2 SYGVNS, per germline. CDR3 sequence reads: CASSKDGTWEETQYF. The DNA of the CDR3 is TGTGCCAGCAGTAAGGACGGAACTTGGGAGGAGACCCAGTACTTC.

This chain uses TRBV7-2 with TRBJ1-2; no reliable D call. The CDR3 length is 17 residues. The ends were cut back, 1 base at V and 4 bases at J, with 19 bases in the middle. Germline CDR1 SGHTA, CDR2 FQGNSA. Here the CDR3 reads CASSLGGTVRRSYGYTF. In nucleotides, the CDR3 is TGTGCCAGCAGCTTAGGCGGTACTGTCAGGAGGAGCTATGGCTACACCTTC.

The gene calls are TRBV27 and TRBJ2-1, with D maybe TRBD2 (7 bases). This CDR3 has 15 amino acids. Trimming pared 1 base from V and 5 bases from J, leaving 12 bases between. Germline CDR1 MNHEY, CDR2 SMNVEV (reference sequence). The CDR3 DNA reads TGTGCCAGCAGTTTATGGGGGGGGCGGGACAATGAGCAGTTCTTC. This sequence encodes CASSLWGGRDNEQFF.